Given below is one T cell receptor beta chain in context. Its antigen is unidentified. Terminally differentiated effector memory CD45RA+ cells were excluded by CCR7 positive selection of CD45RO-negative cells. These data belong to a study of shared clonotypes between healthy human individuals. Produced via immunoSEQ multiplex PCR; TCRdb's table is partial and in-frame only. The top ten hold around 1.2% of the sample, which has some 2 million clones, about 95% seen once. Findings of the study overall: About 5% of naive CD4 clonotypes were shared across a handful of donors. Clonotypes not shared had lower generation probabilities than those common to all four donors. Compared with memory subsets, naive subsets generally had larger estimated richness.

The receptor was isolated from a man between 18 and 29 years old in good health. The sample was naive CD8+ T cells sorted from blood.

CDR3 residues: CASSLYGATDTQYF. CDR3 DNA: TGCGCCAGCAGCTTGTACGGGGCGACAGATACGCAGTATTTT. This rearrangement joins TRBV5-1 to TRBJ2-3; D tentatively fits TRBD1 or TRBD2 (5 bases each). The V end was cut by 1 base, the J end by 3 bases, with 9 bases between. Germline V gene data show CDR1 as SGHRS and CDR2 as YFSETQ. The CDR3 consists of 14 residues.